The rows below give T cell receptor beta chains drawn from one sample of a study of T cells in Graves' hyperthyroidism and ophthalmopathy. TCRdb itself ran the multiplex PCR reads through MiXCR, one entry per CDR3 protein. In the table there are 750,000 to 900,000 distinct CDR3 sequences, 35% to 40% of which are singletons. The sequenced sample consisted of blood. These receptors came from a young man with Graves' hyperthyroidism. The CDR3 runs from the conserved cysteine through the conserved F or W.

v_call: TRBV20-1
cdr3_aa: CSAMYGNTIYF

v_call: TRBV29-1
cdr3_aa: CSVWVGDSQETQYF

v_call: TRBV7-9
cdr3_aa: CASSFAVTVSYGYTF

v_call: TRBV13
cdr3_aa: CASYWTGEGTEAFF

v_call: TRBV19
cdr3_aa: CASSFSTGTSGDEQYF

v_call: TRBV12-3/TRBV12-4
cdr3_aa: CASNLGGAVYEQYF

v_call: TRBV9
cdr3_aa: CASKGTAANSPLHF

v_call: TRBV10-3
cdr3_aa: CAIRWGLADQETQYF

v_call: TRBV20-1
cdr3_aa: CSARVLGGGGNQPQHF

v_call: TRBV12-3/TRBV12-4
cdr3_aa: CASSPTSGRTGELFF

v_call: TRBV4-1
cdr3_aa: CASSRTMILETQYF

v_call: TRBV28
cdr3_aa: CASSALETQYF

v_call: TRBV2
cdr3_aa: CASRTSGTNTGELFF

v_call: TRBV12-3/TRBV12-4
cdr3_aa: CASSLRGIDQPQHF

v_call: TRBV10-3
cdr3_aa: CAISLLGTGNEQYF

v_call: TRBV19
cdr3_aa: CASSTLDRRNTEAFF

v_call: TRBV5-1
cdr3_aa: CASRWDGPGETQYF

v_call: TRBV9
cdr3_aa: CASSKGTSGSNEQYF

v_call: TRBV7-2
cdr3_aa: CASSLAPGFTGGETQYF

v_call: TRBV20-1
cdr3_aa: CSARALDGAGEQYF

v_call: TRBV6-1
cdr3_aa: CASSFGEELFF

v_call: TRBV19
cdr3_aa: CASNPGRSNEKLFF

v_call: TRBV4-2
cdr3_aa: CASSQDWREQYF